The 32 T cell receptor beta chains below were found in one sample sequenced in a study of blood T cell repertoires in COVID-19. The assay was immunoSEQ multiplex PCR, and TCRdb's table has in-frame clones only and misses some. Of under 200,000 clones in the sample, approximately 83% are singletons; the top ten hold around 10%. The sequenced material came from peripheral blood. All receptors come from a woman older than 75 with active or convalescent COVID-19.

V usage is TRBV6-5 and J usage is TRBJ1-2; 7 bases are shared with TRBD1. CDR1 and CDR2 (germline): MNHEY, SVGAGI. The CDR3 consists of 12 residues. The V segment lost 7 bases and the J segment 8 bases; nucleotides outside the gene matches: 7. The CDR3 region has the DNA TGTGCCAGCATCCGGGACAGTTTCGGCTACACCTTC. It translates to CASIRDSFGYTF.

This clone was observed once. The chain joins TRBV18 to TRBJ2-1; 8 bases line up with TRBD1. From germline, CDR1 is KGHSH and CDR2 LQKENI. V lost 3 bases and J lost 1; bases outside the gene matches: 2. The CDR3 loop spans 15 amino acids. CDR3 amino acids: CASSPGQESYNEQFF. The CDR3 bases are TGTGCCAGCTCACCGGGACAGGAATCCTACAATGAGCAGTTCTTC.

V is TRBV28 and J is TRBJ2-1; D not resolved. Trimming took 6 bases from V and 4 from J, leaving 16 bases between them. Germline V gene data show CDR1 as MDHEN and CDR2 as SYDVKM. The CDR3 is 15 residues long. Here the CDR3 DNA reads TGTGCCAGCAGCCCCCCTCGATTGCTATACAATGAGCAGTTCTTC. Protein sequence: CASSPPRLLYNEQFF. The full variable domain, completed using reference TRBV28 and TRBJ2-1, is DVKVTQSSRYLVKRTGEKVFLECVQDMDHENMFWYRQDPGLGLRLIYFSYDVKMKEKGDIPEGYSVSREKKERFSLILESASTNQTSMYLCASSPPRLLYNEQFFGPGTRLTVL.

The chain recombines TRBV6-5 with TRBJ1-5; tentatively, D is TRBD1 (6 bases). The germline V and J ends were trimmed by 4 bases and 1 base, with 8 bases remaining between them. CDR3 size: 14 residues. Looked up from germline, CDR1 is MNHEY and CDR2 is SVGAGI. The CDR3 DNA sequence: TGTGCCAGCAGTTCAGGGGTAAGCAATCAGCCCCAGCATTTT. As protein: CASSSGVSNQPQHF.

The chain recombines TRBV2 with TRBJ1-1, with D possibly being TRBD1 (6 bases). The CDR3 loop spans 14 amino acids. Germline V gene sequence: CDR1 SNHLY, CDR2 FYNNEI. With 8 bases removed from V and 6 bases from J, the gap between germline ends came to 19 bases. CDR3 in amino acids: CASVSGTRLAEAFF. The CDR3 nucleotides are TGTGCCAGCGTTTCCGGGACACGACTCGCTGAAGCTTTCTTT.

The chain recombines TRBV7-2 with TRBJ2-2; perhaps TRBD2 as D (6 bases). Trimming took off 5 bases at V and 5 bases at J, with 15 bases between the two ends. The V gene's germline CDR1 is SGHTA and CDR2 FQGNSA. This CDR3 is built from 15 residues. CDR3 coding DNA: TGTGCCAGCAGCCCGACCGGGACTCTTACCGGGGAGCTGTTTTTT. Its translation is CASSPTGTLTGELFF.

Concerning this clone itself: Other DNA sequences in the same sample also yield this CDR3. The chain carries TRBV19 and TRBJ1-2; 8 bases align to TRBD1. With V trimmed by 5 bases and J by 4 bases, 3 bases remained unmatched. The CDR3 has 13 residues. Germline CDR1 reads LNHDA; CDR2 reads SQIVND (reference sequence). Here the CDR3 reads CASSPGTGYGYTF. The CDR3 DNA reads TGTGCCAGTAGTCCCGGGACAGGCTATGGCTACACCTTC.

A word on this clone: One end of the junction fails to match germline, which may point to a read error. The chain joins TRBV7-9 to TRBJ1-1, with a possible D match to TRBD1 (5 bases). The CDR3 covers 12 residues. Germline CDR1 SEHNR, CDR2 FQNEAQ (reference sequence). CDR3 sequence reads: CVIGGRNTEAFF. The CDR3 nucleotides read TGCGTAATCGGGGGGAGGAACACTGAAGCTTTCTTT.

For the CDR3, the DNA is TGTGCCAGCGGATTGACAGGGAGTAATGAAAAACTGTTTTTT. Its protein is CASGLTGSNEKLFF. V gene TRBV7-9 combines with J gene TRBJ1-4, with 7 bases identical to TRBD1. The germline V gene has CDR1 SEHNR and CDR2 FQNEAQ (reference sequence). The V and J ends lost 8 bases and 4 bases, in that order; junction bases with no gene match: 7. CDR3 size: 14 residues.

J is TRBJ2-7 and V is TRBV5-4; D is uncertain. Trimming removed 1 base at V and 5 bases at J, with 7 bases between. This CDR3 is built from 12 residues. Germline loops: CDR1 SGHNT, CDR2 YYREEE (reference sequence). The CDR3 DNA follows: TGTGCCAGCAGCTTGTTTAAGCACGAGCAGTACTTC. Translation gives CASSLFKHEQYF. The variable domain in full, completed from reference TRBV5-4 and TRBJ2-7, reads ETGVTQSPTHLIKTRGQQVTLRCSSQSGHNTVSWYQQALGQGPQFIFQYYREEENGRGNFPPRFSGLQFPNYSSELNVNALELDDSALYLCASSLFKHEQYFGPGTRLTVT.

This chain uses TRBV6-2 or TRBV6-3 with TRBJ2-2; the match to TRBD1 covers 8 bases. V lost 6 bases, J lost 8 bases, and 8 bases stayed unmatched. The CDR3 contains 14 residues. Germline loops: CDR1 MNHEY, CDR2 SVGEGT. CDR3 region: CASSQPRGPGELFF. The CDR3 region has the DNA TGTGCCAGCAGCCAGCCCAGGGGGCCGGGGGAGCTGTTTTTT.

The chain carries TRBV7-2 and TRBJ2-5; 7 bases agree with TRBD1. V lost 5 bases to trimming and J lost 7 bases; unmatched junction nucleotides: 7. CDR1 and CDR2 (germline): SGHTA, FQGNSA. The CDR3 totals 13 residues. The CDR3 bases are TGTGCCAGCAGCGACAGGGCTGGTAGGACCCAGTACTTC. Translation: CASSDRAGRTQYF.

The chain links TRBV11-3 to TRBJ2-1; weak D call: TRBD2 (6 bases). The CDR3 totals 13 residues. Germline CDR1 reads SGHNT; CDR2 reads YENEEA. V was pared by 5 bases and J by 6 bases, with 11 bases between. The CDR3 nucleotides are TGTGCCAGCAGCGGGTCTAGCGCCAATGAGCAGTTCTTC. Residues: CASSGSSANEQFF.

The table lists this clone with a few counts. The V gene is TRBV9, the J gene TRBJ1-4; maybe TRBD1 (5 bases). The CDR3 runs to 16 residues. V was shortened by 0 bases and J by 6 bases, with 15 bases between the two germline ends. Germline CDR1 SGDLS, CDR2 YYNGEE. CDR3 bases: TGTGCCAGCAGCGTAGGCCTGGGACGGGGGGATGAAAAACTGTTTTTT. It encodes CASSVGLGRGDEKLFF.

The gene calls are TRBV12-5 and TRBJ1-1; D call uncertain. Per germline, CDR1 LGHNT and CDR2 FRNRAP. Trimming stripped 6 bases from V and 0 bases from J, with 8 bases between. The CDR3 has 13 amino acids. This CDR3 is CASGSRVNTEAFF. CDR3 coding DNA: TGTGCTAGTGGCTCGCGAGTGAACACTGAAGCTTTCTTT.

The chain combines TRBV11-2 with TRBJ1-3, with 10 bases aligning to TRBD1. With V trimmed by 2 bases and J by 8 bases, 6 bases remained unmatched. The CDR3 covers 15 residues. Germline CDR1 SGHAT, CDR2 FQNNGV. As DNA, the CDR3 is TGTGCCAGCAGCTTACGACAGGGGGCGTCGGACACCATATATTTT. Its translation: CASSLRQGASDTIYF.

This chain joins TRBV18 and TRBJ1-1; TRBD1 is a possible D gene (6 bases). The germline gives CDR1 KGHSH, CDR2 LQKENI. This CDR3 region has 13 residues. V was clipped by 0 bases and J by 5 bases, with 7 bases between them. The CDR3 region is CASSPPGATEAFF. In nucleotides, the CDR3 is TGTGCCAGCTCACCACCGGGGGCGACTGAAGCTTTCTTT. The variable domain in full, with the rest retrieved from reference TRBV18 and TRBJ1-1, is NAGVMQNPRHLVRRRGQEARLRCSPMKGHSHVYWYRQLPEEGLKFMVYLQKENIIDESGMPKERFSAEFPKEGPSILRIQQVVRGDSAAYFCASSPPGATEAFFGQGTRLTVV.

This chain uses TRBV5-1 with TRBJ2-3; 10 positions agree with TRBD2. CDR3 length: 16 amino acids. The trim removed 4 bases at V and 4 bases at J, leaving 9 bases unmatched. From germline, CDR1 is SGHRS and CDR2 YFSETQ. CDR3 nucleotide sequence: TGCGCCAGCAGCCCTAGGGAAGCGGGGGGGCCAGATACGCAGTATTTT. Amino acid sequence: CASSPREAGGPDTQYF.

V and J are TRBV25-1 and TRBJ2-7; TRBD1 aligns across 8 bases. V shed 4 bases, J shed 4 bases, and the junction held 15 bases outside the gene matches. Germline assignment: CDR1 MGHDK and CDR2 SYGVNS. The CDR3 has 17 amino acids. Here the CDR3 DNA reads TGTGCCAGCAGTGTCGTTCCGGGCCAGGGGGCATATTACGAGCAGTACTTC. Amino acid sequence: CASSVVPGQGAYYEQYF.

The genes are TRBV7-2 and TRBJ1-2, with TRBD1 identical over 10 bases. Trimming removed 5 bases from V and 6 bases from J; junction bases left unmatched: 6. CDR1 and CDR2 from the germline V gene are SGHTA and FQGNSA. The CDR3 runs to 14 residues. For the CDR3, the DNA is TGTGCCAGCAGCCCTCAAGGGACAGGGGATGGCTACACCTTC. This sequence encodes CASSPQGTGDGYTF.

This rearrangement joins TRBV5-1 to TRBJ2-2; 9 nucleotides align to TRBD1. With 0 bases clipped from V and 4 bases from J, the junction kept 4 bases outside the gene matches. This CDR3 spans 16 amino acids. The germline V gene encodes CDR1 SGHRS and CDR2 YFSETQ. DNA for the CDR3: TGCGCCAGCAGCTTGGGCGGGACAGGGCTCACCGGGGAGCTGTTTTTT. The encoded protein is CASSLGGTGLTGELFF.

V is TRBV6-5 and J is TRBJ1-2, with a tentative D call TRBD1 (6 bases). The CDR3 contains 14 residues. The germline V gene encodes CDR1 MNHEY and CDR2 SVGAGI. Deletions cut 9 bases from V and 1 base from J, with 15 bases between. CDR3 sequence: CASSPGTNNYGYTF. The CDR3 DNA is TGTGCCAGTAGCCCCGGGACAAATAACTATGGCTACACCTTC.

This sequence joins TRBV18 and TRBJ1-3; D gene uncertain. The CDR3 is made up of 13 amino acids. Germline values: CDR1 KGHSH, CDR2 LQKENI. Trimming pared 5 bases from V and 4 bases from J, leaving 9 bases between. CDR3 bases: TGTGCCAGCTCAGAACTAAGGGGAAACACCATATATTTT. As protein: CASSELRGNTIYF. The entire variable domain, with the rest obtained from reference TRBV18 and TRBJ1-3, is as follows: NAGVMQNPRHLVRRRGQEARLRCSPMKGHSHVYWYRQLPEEGLKFMVYLQKENIIDESGMPKERFSAEFPKEGPSILRIQQVVRGDSAAYFCASSELRGNTIYFGEGSWLTVV.

The chain uses TRBV2 and TRBJ1-4, with 8 bases aligning to TRBD1. The V segment lost 5 bases and the J segment 8 bases; nucleotides outside the gene matches: 4. CDR1 and CDR2 from the germline V gene are SNHLY and FYNNEI. CDR3 length equals 13 residues. This CDR3 is CASSQGAREKLFF. The CDR3 DNA follows: TGTGCCAGCAGTCAGGGGGCGCGGGAAAAACTGTTTTTT.

The sample holds one count of this clone. The V call is TRBV9, the J call TRBJ2-7, with D maybe TRBD2 (5 bases). V lost 0 bases to trimming and J lost 7 bases, with 11 bases between them. This CDR3 region has 13 residues. Germline CDR1 reads SGDLS; CDR2 reads YYNGEE. The CDR3 DNA reads TGTGCCAGCAGCGTAGCGGTCCGAGGGGAGCAGTACTTC. Translated: CASSVAVRGEQYF.

The chain uses TRBV11-2 and TRBJ1-4; the match to TRBD1 covers 8 bases. With 5 bases clipped from V and 5 bases from J, the junction kept 10 bases outside the gene matches. Germline-derived CDR1 and CDR2 are SGHAT and FQNNGV. This CDR3 is 16 amino acids long. CDR3: CASSPPRGTGNEKLFF. The CDR3 DNA reads TGTGCCAGCAGCCCCCCTCGCGGGACAGGCAATGAAAAACTGTTTTTT.

The V call is TRBV24-1, the J call TRBJ2-3, with 11 nucleotides matching TRBD2. The CDR3 spans 17 residues. V shed 6 bases and J 6 bases; nucleotides not matched to a gene: 13. Germline CDR1 is KGHDR and CDR2 is SFDVKD. CDR3 amino acids: CATSPSFLAGGSDTQYF. The CDR3 DNA is TGTGCCACCAGTCCCTCTTTCCTAGCGGGAGGCAGCGATACGCAGTATTTT.

The V and J genes are TRBV11-2 and TRBJ2-2; unclear D gene. CDR1 and CDR2 from the germline V gene are SGHAT and FQNNGV. This CDR3 is 16 amino acids long. Trimming shortened V by 5 bases and J by 0 bases, and 13 bases separated the two germline ends. The DNA of the CDR3 is TGTGCCAGCAGCCCGCGGCGGAGTGCGAACACCGGGGAGCTGTTTTTT. The encoded protein is CASSPRRSANTGELFF.

The chain combines TRBV15 with TRBJ2-2; D possibly corresponds to TRBD1 (7 bases). Germline V gives CDR1 LNHNV, CDR2 YYDKDF (reference sequence). V was trimmed by 1 base and J by 1 base, leaving 13 bases between them. The CDR3 totals 17 residues. This chain's CDR3 is CATSRGRQGLNTGELFF. The CDR3 DNA follows: TGTGCCACCAGCAGAGGGCGACAGGGACTGAACACCGGGGAGCTGTTTTTT.

V and J are TRBV5-1 and TRBJ2-7; 14 positions match TRBD2. Germline loops: CDR1 SGHRS, CDR2 YFSETQ. The CDR3 is 15 amino acids. J lost 6 bases, V lost 4 bases, and 6 bases had no gene match. CDR3 DNA: TGCGCCAGCAGCCCGACTAGCGGGGGGGCCCTCGAGCAGTACTTC. Translated: CASSPTSGGALEQYF.

The rearrangement joins TRBV7-2 to TRBJ2-1; 14 bases line up with TRBD2. The CDR3 is made up of 16 amino acids. The trim removed 2 bases at V and 7 bases at J, leaving 4 bases unmatched. The germline gives CDR1 SGHTA, CDR2 FQGNSA. CDR3 DNA: TGTGCCAGCAGCTTACGGGGGACTAGCGGGGGTAATGAGCAGTTCTTC. Protein: CASSLRGTSGGNEQFF.

This clone has more than one count but fewer than ten. The chain has TRBV6-2 or TRBV6-3 and TRBJ2-3; 14 bases match TRBD2. V was clipped by 6 bases and J by 11 bases; unmatched bases: 19. Germline loops: CDR1 MNHEY, CDR2 SVGEGT. The CDR3 is 18 amino acids. The CDR3 nucleotides read TGTGCCAGCAGCTCGCCCGGACTAGCGGGGGGACGCCCTGGGGAGCAGTATTTT. Protein sequence: CASSSPGLAGGRPGEQYF.